This TCR beta chain was identified in a study of neurological immune-mediated disorders. Study-level information: In a group of roughly 34 multiple sclerosis patients, some 31 had the relapsing-remitting type and 3 had the secondary progressive type.

This clonotype was picked up many times. Trimming cost V 6 bases and J 5 bases, with 10 bases left between them. The CDR3 consists of 13 residues. With 10-nucleotide random UMIs included, cDNA was synthesized by 5'RACE. TCRdb re-called the 5' RACE reads through MiXCR, storing one row per CDR3 protein. The sample records about 92,000 distinct CDR3 sequences, 3.5% being singletons. Unsorted libraries were generated from 2 million PBMCs held at -80 degrees C. This sequence was found in a woman aged 50 to 60 with multiple sclerosis. The sample comprised PBMCs. The chain is built from TRBV12-3 or TRBV12-4 and TRBJ1-4, with D perhaps TRBD1 (5 bases). The CDR3 is CASSVRQNEKLFF. CDR3 coding DNA: TGTGCCAGCAGCGTTCGACAGAATGAAAAACTGTTTTTT.